A single sample gave rise to the 26 T cell receptor beta chains below, sequenced in a study of cytomegalovirus exposure and HLA in healthy donors. PCR primers comprised 60 Vbeta and 13 Jbeta primers. The assay was immunoSEQ multiplex PCR, and TCRdb's table has in-frame clones only and misses some. The sample records some 100,000 clones, around three quarters being singletons. Source material: PBMCs. Receptor source: a woman between 50 and 59 years old in good health and CMV-seropositive.

As for this clone: A read error may explain this, as a much larger clone is one base away. V is TRBV7-3 and J is TRBJ1-1, with D tentatively TRBD1 (6 bases). Trimming removed 1 base at V and 4 bases at J, with 7 bases between. The CDR3 has 13 residues. Looked up from germline, CDR1 is SGHTA and CDR2 is FQGTGA. The CDR3 is CASSLIGGTEAFF. The CDR3 DNA reads as TGTGCCAGCAGCTTAATAGGGGGCACTGAAGCTTTCTTT.

This clone has a handful of counts. The chain employs TRBV12-5 and TRBJ1-1, with a weak D call TRBD1 (5 bases). CDR1 is LGHNT, CDR2 FRNRAP, per germline. With 2 bases removed from V and 7 bases from J, the gap between germline ends came to 14 bases. The CDR3 extends over 14 amino acids. The DNA of the CDR3 is TGTGCTAGTGGTTTGTACGGGGGAAGGGATGAAGCTTTCTTT. Translated, it gives CASGLYGGRDEAFF.

This clone turned up a few times. V and J are TRBV7-3 and TRBJ2-2, with 10 bases fitting TRBD2. Per the germline V gene, CDR1 is SGHTA and CDR2 is FQGTGA. CDR3 size: 17 residues. V gave up 5 bases and J gave up 2 bases; unmatched junction bases: 8. DNA for the CDR3: TGTGCCAGCAGCCCTAGCGGGGGAGGCCCTAACACCGGGGAGCTGTTTTTT. Encoded protein: CASSPSGGGPNTGELFF.

This rearrangement joins TRBV28 to TRBJ1-3, with D perhaps TRBD1 (5 bases). The CDR3 is made up of 14 amino acids. Trimming pared 6 bases from V and 6 bases from J, leaving 15 bases between. Germline-derived CDR1 and CDR2 are MDHEN and SYDVKM. DNA for the CDR3: TGTGCCAGCAGCTCGGGGGGTATCGAAAACACCATATATTTT. Its translation: CASSSGGIENTIYF.

The chain couples TRBV29-1 to TRBJ1-5; 7 nucleotides line up with TRBD1. CDR1 is SQVTM, CDR2 ANQGSEA, per germline. Germline trimming cut 6 bases from V and 11 bases from J; bases unmatched to any gene: 10. The CDR3 is 12 amino acids. Written as DNA, the CDR3 is TGCAGCGTCAGGGGGGACCAACGGACCCAGCATTTT. Translated: CSVRGDQRTQHF.

The V and J genes are TRBV19 and TRBJ1-5; TRBD1 agrees at 10 bases. The CDR3 totals 15 residues. CDR1 LNHDA and CDR2 SQIVND come from the germline V gene (reference sequence). Trimming cost V 3 bases and J 5 bases; bases outside gene matches: 4. The CDR3 nucleotides are TGTGCCAGTAGTATGCCGACAGGGGGCCATCAGCCCCAGCATTTT. Amino acids: CASSMPTGGHQPQHF.

The V gene is TRBV2, the J gene TRBJ2-1; 7 nucleotides line up with TRBD1. The length of the CDR3 is 13 residues. The trim removed 4 bases at V and 6 bases at J, leaving 3 bases unmatched. From germline, CDR1 is SNHLY and CDR2 FYNNEI. The CDR3 spells CASSVTGVNEQFF. CDR3 DNA sequence: TGTGCCAGCAGTGTCACAGGGGTCAATGAGCAGTTCTTC. Supplemented by reference TRBV2 and TRBJ2-1, the full variable domain reads EPEVTQTPSHQVTQMGQEVILRCVPISNHLYFYWYRQILGQKVEFLVSFYNNEISEKSEIFDDQFSVERPDGSNFTLKIRSTKLEDSAMYFCASSVTGVNEQFFGPGTRLTVL.

This clone was seen once. This chain links TRBV29-1 with TRBJ2-7; D is ambiguous. Trimming took 1 base from V and 2 from J, leaving 9 bases between them. The germline CDR1 and CDR2 sequences are SQVTM and ANQGSEA. This CDR3 is built from 13 residues. The DNA of the CDR3 is TGCAGCGTTGAAGCCGCGGTAACCTACGAGCAGTACTTC. Protein: CSVEAAVTYEQYF.

Of note for this clone: The junction and the germline gene differ at one end; a read error may be behind it. This sequence joins TRBV7-9 and TRBJ2-3, with 7 bases that match TRBD2. Germline CDR1 SEHNR, CDR2 FQNEAQ (reference sequence). There are 18 residues in the CDR3. CDR3 nucleotide sequence: TGTTCCAGCAGCTCCCGGGGGAGGGCCCTTCTTACGACAGATACGCAGTATTTT. Protein sequence: CSSSSRGRALLTTDTQYF.

The chain joins TRBV5-3 to TRBJ2-2, with D perhaps matching TRBD2 (6 bases). TRBV5-3 is reported as an ORF; its role is uncertain. The CDR3 sequence is 17 residues long. The ends were cut back, 4 bases at V and 1 base at J, with 17 bases in the middle. In DNA form, the CDR3 reads TGTGCCAGAAGCATCCGGTGTAGCGGAGTGAACACCGGGGAGCTGTTTTTT. Amino acids: CARSIRCSGVNTGELFF.

The V gene is TRBV7-9, the J gene TRBJ1-1, with D perhaps matching TRBD1 (5 bases). The CDR3 spans 15 residues. V lost 3 bases to trimming and J lost 3 bases, with 14 bases between them. Germline lookup yields CDR1 SEHNR and CDR2 FQNEAQ (reference sequence). The CDR3 loop is CASSFRLSGDTEAFF. The CDR3 DNA follows: TGTGCCAGCAGCTTTAGGTTGTCGGGGGACACTGAAGCTTTCTTT.

Worth noting for this clone: This may arise from a read error, as a much more abundant clone is one base away. The chain is built from TRBV5-6 and TRBJ2-5, with 8 bases fitting TRBD2. Matching the DNA end better, TRBJ2-7 makes the J call doubtful. CDR1 SGHDT and CDR2 YYEEEE come from the germline V gene. The CDR3 is 15 amino acids. CDR3 protein: CASSLVRGAGYEQYF. The CDR3, as DNA: TGTGCCAGCAGCTTGGTGCGGGGGGCGGGCTACGAGCAGTACTTC.

V is TRBV19 and J is TRBJ1-1; TRBD1 agrees at 8 bases. V dropped 3 bases and J dropped 3; count of bases not matched to a gene: 6. Germline V gene data show CDR1 as LNHDA and CDR2 as SQIVND (reference sequence). This CDR3 has 15 amino acids. The CDR3 coding sequence is TGTGCCAGTAGTATCTACAGGGGGGAGGACACTGAAGCTTTCTTT. This gives the protein CASSIYRGEDTEAFF.

The chain has TRBV5-1 and TRBJ1-2, with 7 bases lining up with TRBD1. The V gene's germline CDR1 is SGHRS and CDR2 YFSETQ. The length of the CDR3 is 15 residues. V lost 4 bases and J lost 2; bases outside the gene matches: 8. CDR3 nucleotides: TGCGCCAGCAGCCCCCAGGGGGAGAAGAACTATGGCTACACCTTC. Translation: CASSPQGEKNYGYTF.

This clone was seen a few times. The chain employs TRBV9 and TRBJ2-7; TRBD1 aligns across 9 bases. V trimming: 3 bases; J trimming: 6 bases; junction bases outside the gene matches: 7. CDR3 length: 14 residues. The germline V gene has CDR1 SGDLS and CDR2 YYNGEE. CDR3 residues: CASSERQGVGEQYF. CDR3 sequence (DNA): TGTGCCAGCAGCGAACGACAGGGGGTGGGCGAGCAGTACTTC.

The V gene is TRBV30, the J gene TRBJ2-5; 8 positions match TRBD1. The J call is in doubt because the DNA end fits TRBJ2-7 better. The CDR3 consists of 14 residues. Germline-derived CDR1 and CDR2 are GTSNPN and SVGIG (reference sequence). The CDR3 DNA sequence: TGTGCCTGGGTTAGACAGGGGACATCCTACGAGCAGTACTTC. Protein sequence: CAWVRQGTSYEQYF.

The V call is TRBV30, the J call TRBJ2-5, with a possible D match to TRBD2 (5 bases). The germline V gene encodes CDR1 GTSNPN and CDR2 SVGIG (reference sequence). The germline V and J ends were trimmed by 2 bases and 2 bases, with 9 bases remaining between them. CDR3 length: 13 residues. CDR3 in amino acids: CAWSRRRQETQYF. The CDR3, as DNA: TGTGCCTGGAGTAGGAGGAGACAAGAGACCCAGTACTTC.

This clone occurred once. The chain combines TRBV14 with TRBJ1-1; TRBD1 is a possible D gene (5 bases). Trimming shortened V by 0 bases and J by 0 bases, and 14 bases separated the two germline ends. Germline lookup yields CDR1 SGHDN and CDR2 FVKESK. This CDR3 comprises 17 residues. The CDR3 reads CASSQERGGRLNTEAFF. The CDR3 DNA reads TGTGCCAGCAGCCAAGAAAGGGGTGGCAGATTGAACACTGAAGCTTTCTTT.

This clone was found a few times. This chain joins TRBV6-5 and TRBJ2-7, with a tentative D call TRBD1 (6 bases). V lost 6 bases, J lost 2 bases, and 14 bases lay in between. The CDR3 has 14 amino acids. Germline-derived CDR1 and CDR2 are MNHEY and SVGAGI. As DNA, the CDR3 is TGTGCCAGCAGGGACAGCGGCAGCACCTACGAGCAGTACTTC. Translating gives CASRDSGSTYEQYF.

The chain has TRBV5-1 and TRBJ2-1; D possibly corresponds to TRBD1 (6 bases). Germline V gene data show CDR1 as SGHRS and CDR2 as YFSETQ. V lost 4 bases, J lost 3 bases, and 11 bases lay in between. The CDR3 consists of 14 residues. The CDR3 protein is CASSQSGDYNEQFF. The CDR3 bases are TGCGCCAGCAGCCAGTCAGGGGACTACAATGAGCAGTTCTTC.

Notes on this clone: At one end the junction does not follow the germline gene, possibly because of a read error. The J gene is TRBJ2-7, the V gene TRBV7-9; TRBD1 aligns across 7 bases. CDR3 length: 14 residues. Germline V gene sequence: CDR1 SEHNR, CDR2 FQNEAQ (reference sequence). The CDR3 protein is CSSSPDQTGYEQYF. In DNA form, the CDR3 reads TGTTCCAGCAGCCCCGACCAGACAGGGTACGAGCAGTACTTC. The variable domain in full, completed from reference TRBV7-9 and TRBJ2-7, reads DTGVSQNPRHKITKRGQNVTFRCDPISEHNRLYWYRQTLGQGPEFLTYFQNEAQLEKSRLLSDRFSAERPKGSFSTLEIQRTEQGDSAMYLCSSSPDQTGYEQYFGPGTRLTVT.

The CDR3 DNA reads TGTGCCAGCAGCTTACTCCCTTACGAGCAGTACTTC. Residues: CASSLLPYEQYF. The chain couples TRBV5-8 to TRBJ2-7, with unresolved D. The CDR3 is 12 amino acids. Deletions cut 2 bases from V and 4 bases from J, with 7 bases between. CDR1 and CDR2 (germline): SGHTS, YDEGEE.

The chain couples TRBV29-1 to TRBJ1-1; D not resolved. This CDR3 comprises 14 residues. Trimming left V 5 bases short and J 0 bases short, with 13 bases between. Germline CDR1 is SQVTM and CDR2 is ANQGSEA. CDR3 DNA: TGCAGCGTTTCAGCTGGCGGGGTGAACACTGAAGCTTTCTTT. Encoded protein: CSVSAGGVNTEAFF.

This clone was recorded a few times. The rearrangement joins TRBV5-4 to TRBJ1-2, with D possibly TRBD1 on 6 matching bases. Deletions cut 3 bases from V and 1 base from J, with 13 bases between. This CDR3 has 15 residues. The germline V gene encodes CDR1 SGHNT and CDR2 YYREEE (reference sequence). CDR3 DNA sequence: TGTGCCAGCAGCTCCTGGGGGACATTTAACTATGGCTACACCTTC. Translated, it gives CASSSWGTFNYGYTF.

The rearrangement links TRBV6-6 to TRBJ1-1; D is ambiguous. V lost 4 bases and J 7 bases, leaving 10 bases between the germline ends. Looked up from germline, CDR1 is MNHNY and CDR2 is SVGAGI (reference sequence). The CDR3 length is 12 residues. The CDR3: CASSSTRVEAFF. CDR3 nucleotides: TGTGCCAGCAGTTCCACTAGGGTTGAAGCTTTCTTT.

The chain recombines TRBV19 with TRBJ1-1; 7 nucleotides line up with TRBD1. This CDR3 region has 14 residues. Germline V CDR1 and CDR2: LNHDA, SQIVND (reference sequence). With V trimmed by 5 bases and J by 1 base, 4 bases remained unmatched. The CDR3 loop reads CASSRDRGNTEAFF. CDR3 bases: TGTGCCAGTAGTCGGGACAGAGGGAACACTGAAGCTTTCTTT.